A selection of T cell receptor beta chains follows, all from one sample in a study of CD8+ T cells in alopecia areata. Using immunoSEQ multiplex PCR, the repertoire was profiled, and TCRdb retains in-frame clones only, with some absent. There are around 100,000 clones in the sample; around three fifths occur only once, and around 9% lies in the top ten. The sample taken for sequencing was CD4+ T cells sorted from blood. The receptors shown here come from a human donor in good health. The CDR3 runs from the conserved cysteine through the conserved F or W. D genes are given only for firm matches. A row's size may be missing; if present it is once, few, many or a size class.

D gene	V gene	J gene	clone size	CDR3 protein	CDR3 DNA
NA	TRBV30	TRBJ2-4	NA	CAWRKTGGGNIQYF	TGTGCCTGGAGAAAGACAGGCGGGGGAAACATTCAGTACTTC
TRBD2	TRBV9	TRBJ2-1	NA	CASSPRTSGGYNEQFF	TGTGCCAGCAGCCCACGGACTAGCGGGGGCTACAATGAGCAGTTCTTC
NA	TRBV29-1	TRBJ2-5	NA	CSGRGARIQETQYF	TGCAGCGGTAGGGGGGCGAGGATCCAAGAGACCCAGTACTTC
NA	TRBV4-2	TRBJ2-6	NA	CASSQLGSGANVLTF	TGTGCCAGCAGCCAACTAGGCTCTGGGGCCAACGTCCTGACTTTC
NA	TRBV4-3	TRBJ2-1	NA	CASSQEASTHEQFF	TGCGCCAGCAGCCAAGAAGCTAGCACCCATGAGCAGTTCTTC
NA	TRBV5-6	TRBJ2-7	NA	CASSPQGSGREQYF	TGTGCCAGCAGCCCTCAGGGGTCCGGGAGAGAGCAGTACTTC
TRBD1	TRBV25-1	TRBJ1-1	NA	CASSARDRGRVNTEAFF	TGTGCCAGCAGTGCAAGGGACAGGGGGCGGGTTAACACTGAAGCTTTCTTT
NA	TRBV7-9	TRBJ2-6	NA	CASSFSGANVLTF	TGTGCCAGCAGCTTCTCGGGGGCCAACGTCCTGACTTTC
TRBD1	TRBV4-1	TRBJ2-5	NA	CASSQNQGVNQETQYF	TGCGCCAGCAGCCAGAATCAGGGGGTCAACCAAGAGACCCAGTACTTC
TRBD1	TRBV28	TRBJ2-5	NA	CASSSLQGLRGETQYF	TGTGCCAGCAGTTCCCTACAGGGGTTAAGGGGAGAGACCCAGTACTTC
TRBD1	TRBV28	TRBJ1-2	NA	CASSLWDRTYGYTF	TGTGCCAGCAGTCTATGGGACAGAACTTATGGCTACACCTTC
TRBD1	TRBV30	TRBJ1-2	NA	CAWSASGTGVGPTF	TGTGCCTGGAGTGCCTCCGGGACAGGGGTAGGACCCACCTTC
NA	TRBV11-2	TRBJ2-3	NA	CASSPSGGNTQYF	TGTGCCAGCAGCCCCTCTGGGGGAAATACGCAGTATTTT
NA	TRBV5-1	TRBJ2-5	NA	CASSRDSSQETQYF	TGCGCCAGCAGCCGGGACTCCAGCCAAGAGACCCAGTACTTC
NA	TRBV28	TRBJ1-1	few	CASSLGGREAFF	TGTGCCAGCTCCCTCGGGGGGCGGGAAGCTTTCTTT
NA	TRBV29-1	TRBJ1-5	NA	CSAVLGGSPNQPQHF	TGCAGCGCCGTGCTTGGCGGCAGCCCCAATCAGCCCCAGCATTTT
TRBD1	TRBV2	TRBJ2-7	many	CASTSSWAGGMYEQYF	TGTGCCAGCACCAGTAGCTGGGCAGGGGGTATGTACGAGCAGTACTTC
TRBD1	TRBV2	TRBJ1-5	NA	CASSNGQGAGQPQHF	TGTGCCAGCAGTAACGGACAGGGGGCCGGTCAGCCCCAGCATTTT
TRBD1	TRBV28	TRBJ1-5	few	CASKSTGRRQPQHF	TGTGCCAGCAAATCGACAGGGCGTCGTCAGCCCCAGCATTTT
NA	TRBV6-5	TRBJ2-3	NA	CASKAPGTSTDTQYF	TGTGCCAGCAAGGCCCCGGGCACTAGCACAGATACGCAGTATTTT
NA	TRBV7-2	TRBJ2-3	once	CASSWTPGLTTNTQYF	TGTGCCAGCAGCTGGACACCGGGACTCACCACGAATACGCAGTATTTT
NA	TRBV19	TRBJ1-5	NA	CASNAPNQPQHF	TGTGCCAGTAACGCACCGAATCAGCCCCAGCATTTT
NA	TRBV29-1	TRBJ2-3	NA	CSVARGRADTQYF	TGCAGCGTTGCCCGGGGCCGGGCAGATACGCAGTATTTT
NA	TRBV10-3	TRBJ2-3	few	CAISEGDRYTQYF	TGTGCCATCAGCGAAGGGGATAGGTATACGCAGTATTTT
NA	TRBV2	TRBJ2-3	NA	CASRGDSDTQYF	TGTGCCAGCAGGGGGGATTCGGATACGCAGTATTTT
TRBD1	TRBV10-3	TRBJ1-2	once	CAISEGQAGYTF	TGTGCCATCAGTGAGGGACAGGCCGGCTACACCTTC
TRBD1	TRBV25-1	TRBJ2-3	NA	CASSEGTGTQYF	TGTGCCAGCAGCGAAGGGACAGGTACGCAGTATTTT
NA	TRBV10-3	TRBJ2-5	NA	CASSAGRSFQETQYF	TGTGCCTCTTCGGCCGGAAGGAGTTTCCAAGAGACCCAGTACTTC
NA	TRBV29-1	TRBJ2-3	few	CSAAYRHTDTQYF	TGCAGCGCCGCCTACCGGCACACAGATACGCAGTATTTT
NA	TRBV25-1	TRBJ1-2	NA	CASSRAGSNYGYTF	TGTGCCAGCAGCAGAGCCGGGTCAAACTATGGCTACACCTTC
NA	TRBV4-1	TRBJ1-1	once	CASSPPRGHRNTEAFF	TGCGCCAGCAGCCCCCCGAGGGGACACCGGAACACTGAAGCTTTCTTT
NA	TRBV7-2	TRBJ2-2	NA	CASRTPGELFF	TGTGCCAGCCGCACCCCAGGGGAGCTGTTTTTT